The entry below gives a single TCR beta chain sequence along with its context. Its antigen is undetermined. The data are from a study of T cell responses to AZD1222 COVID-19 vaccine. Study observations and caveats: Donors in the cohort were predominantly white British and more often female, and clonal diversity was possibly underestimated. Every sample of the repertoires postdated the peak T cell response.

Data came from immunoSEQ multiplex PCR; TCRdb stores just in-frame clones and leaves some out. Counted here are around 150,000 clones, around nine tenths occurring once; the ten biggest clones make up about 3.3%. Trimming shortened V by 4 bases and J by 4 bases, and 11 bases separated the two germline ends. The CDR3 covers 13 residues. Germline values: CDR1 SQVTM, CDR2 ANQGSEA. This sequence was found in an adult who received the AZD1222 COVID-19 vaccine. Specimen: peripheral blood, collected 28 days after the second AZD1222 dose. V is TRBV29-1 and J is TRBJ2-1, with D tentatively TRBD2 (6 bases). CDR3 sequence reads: CSVVLREYNEQFF. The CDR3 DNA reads TGCAGCGTTGTTCTCCGGGAGTACAATGAGCAGTTCTTC.